Listed below are T cell receptor beta chains from one sample, sequenced in a study of cytomegalovirus exposure and HLA in healthy donors. Sequencing was performed with immunoSEQ multiplex PCR; in TCRdb, only in-frame clones are kept and a portion is missing. This sample's table reports roughly 200,000 clones. Sequencing was carried out using PBMCs. The source is a man aged 25 to 40 in good health and CMV-seronegative. CDR3s include the opening cysteine and the closing phenylalanine or tryptophan. Each record gives: CDR3 DNA, CDR3 protein, V gene, D gene, J gene. The D gene is left open where the match is weak.

CDR3nt: TGTGCCAGTAGTATTTCCCGAGCCGGGACAGGGGACTTCAATGAGCAGTTCTTC; CDR3aa: CASSISRAGTGDFNEQFF; v_gene: TRBV19; d_gene: TRBD1; j_gene: TRBJ2-1
CDR3nt: TGTGCCAGCAGCGACGGGACAGGGGTTGAAAAACTGTTTTTT; CDR3aa: CASSDGTGVEKLFF; v_gene: TRBV5-6; d_gene: TRBD1; j_gene: TRBJ1-4
CDR3nt: TGTGCCAGCAGTGGGGCGATGCGAAACACTGAAGCTTTCTTT; CDR3aa: CASSGAMRNTEAFF; v_gene: TRBV2; d_gene: .; j_gene: TRBJ1-1
CDR3nt: TGTGCCAGCAGCCCACAACAGGGCACGAACACTGAAGCTTTCTTT; CDR3aa: CASSPQQGTNTEAFF; v_gene: TRBV7-2; d_gene: .; j_gene: TRBJ1-1
CDR3nt: TGTGCCAGCTCCCCCCCGGGGAGGGCTCCGTACAATGAGCAGTTCTTC; CDR3aa: CASSPPGRAPYNEQFF; v_gene: TRBV18; d_gene: TRBD2; j_gene: TRBJ2-1
CDR3nt: TGTGCCAGCAGTGAACCGGGACAGCCTTTTTGGGGCTACACCTTC; CDR3aa: CASSEPGQPFWGYTF; v_gene: TRBV25-1; d_gene: TRBD1; j_gene: TRBJ1-2
CDR3nt: TGTGCCTGGAGTGCGACGGGGGGTACTGAAGCTTTCTTT; CDR3aa: CAWSATGGTEAFF; v_gene: TRBV30; d_gene: .; j_gene: TRBJ1-1
CDR3nt: TGTGCCAGCAGGAGACAGGTGACGAACACCGGGGAGCTGTTTTTT; CDR3aa: CASRRQVTNTGELFF; v_gene: TRBV27; d_gene: .; j_gene: TRBJ2-2
CDR3nt: TGTGCCAGCAGCCGCAGGTCAGGGTTGGGGCAGCCCCAGCATTTT; CDR3aa: CASSRRSGLGQPQHF; v_gene: TRBV5-6; d_gene: .; j_gene: TRBJ1-5
CDR3nt: TGCGCCAGCAGCGGCGGACTAGCGGGGCCGAACACCGGGGAGCTGTTTTTT; CDR3aa: CASSGGLAGPNTGELFF; v_gene: TRBV5-1; d_gene: TRBD2; j_gene: TRBJ2-2
CDR3nt: TGTGCCATCAATCCGCAACCGAGCCTGAACACTGAAGCTTTCTTT; CDR3aa: CAINPQPSLNTEAFF; v_gene: TRBV10-3; d_gene: .; j_gene: TRBJ1-1
CDR3nt: TGTGCCAGCAGCTTAGCGTTAGTTTCGGGAGGCTACACCTTC; CDR3aa: CASSLALVSGGYTF; v_gene: TRBV7-9; d_gene: .; j_gene: TRBJ1-2
CDR3nt: TGTGCCAGCAGCTTAGTCCTTGGAAACACCATATATTTT; CDR3aa: CASSLVLGNTIYF; v_gene: TRBV7-9; d_gene: .; j_gene: TRBJ1-3
CDR3nt: TGTGCCAGCAGTTCGGGACACCCCGGGGCTAATGAAAAACTGTTTTTT; CDR3aa: CASSSGHPGANEKLFF; v_gene: TRBV28; d_gene: .; j_gene: TRBJ1-4
CDR3nt: TGTGCCAGCAGCTCAGCAGGCGGGAGGTCAGACGAGCAGTACTTC; CDR3aa: CASSSAGGRSDEQYF; v_gene: TRBV11-1; d_gene: TRBD2; j_gene: TRBJ2-7
CDR3nt: TGTGCCAGCAGTTTCAGGTTAACGAACACTGAAGCTTTCTTT; CDR3aa: CASSFRLTNTEAFF; v_gene: TRBV27; d_gene: .; j_gene: TRBJ1-1
CDR3nt: TGTGCCAGTAGTATCCCAGTAGCGGGAGGTACCCAGTACTTC; CDR3aa: CASSIPVAGGTQYF; v_gene: TRBV19; d_gene: TRBD2; j_gene: TRBJ2-5
CDR3nt: TGTGCCAGCAGTTACTCTAGAAGCTCCTACAATGAGCAGTTCTTC; CDR3aa: CASSYSRSSYNEQFF; v_gene: TRBV6-5; d_gene: .; j_gene: TRBJ2-1
CDR3nt: TGTGCCTGGAGCCCCGGGACAGGGTATCAGCCCCAGCATTTT; CDR3aa: CAWSPGTGYQPQHF; v_gene: TRBV30; d_gene: TRBD1; j_gene: TRBJ1-5
CDR3nt: TGTGCCAGCTCACCAAACGAGGGAAGCTCTGGAAACACCATATATTTT; CDR3aa: CASSPNEGSSGNTIYF; v_gene: TRBV18; d_gene: .; j_gene: TRBJ1-3
CDR3nt: TGTGCCAGCTCACCATATTTGCAGGGGAGCTCCTACAATGAGCAGTTCTTC; CDR3aa: CASSPYLQGSSYNEQFF; v_gene: TRBV18; d_gene: .; j_gene: TRBJ2-1
CDR3nt: TGTGCCAGCAGTCTGCTCGGGGGTGACGCCGGGGAGCTGTTTTTT; CDR3aa: CASSLLGGDAGELFF; v_gene: TRBV28; d_gene: .; j_gene: TRBJ2-2
CDR3nt: TGTGCCAGCAGTCGACTAGCGGAGTCCTACAATGAGCAGTTCTTC; CDR3aa: CASSRLAESYNEQFF; v_gene: TRBV7-3; d_gene: TRBD2; j_gene: TRBJ2-1
CDR3nt: TGCGCCAGCAGCTACGGAGGGACCTCTGGAAACACCATATATTTT; CDR3aa: CASSYGGTSGNTIYF; v_gene: TRBV5-1; d_gene: .; j_gene: TRBJ1-3
CDR3nt: TGTGCCAGCAGCCCCGGGACAGCAGAGACCCAGTACTTC; CDR3aa: CASSPGTAETQYF; v_gene: TRBV5-4; d_gene: TRBD1; j_gene: TRBJ2-5
CDR3nt: TGTGCCAGCAGCTTAGCGCCGCGGGGGGGGCAAGGCTATGGCTACACCTTC; CDR3aa: CASSLAPRGGQGYGYTF; v_gene: TRBV7-8; d_gene: .; j_gene: TRBJ1-2
CDR3nt: TGCGCCAGCAGCCCCTCGGGACAGGCTTACGAGCAGTACTTC; CDR3aa: CASSPSGQAYEQYF; v_gene: TRBV5-1; d_gene: TRBD1; j_gene: TRBJ2-7
CDR3nt: TGTGCCAGCAGCCCGGACTCCTACGAGCAGTACTTC; CDR3aa: CASSPDSYEQYF; v_gene: TRBV28; d_gene: .; j_gene: TRBJ2-7
CDR3nt: TGTGCCAGCAGCTTAGGGGGGCTTGGGACTGAAGCTTTCTTT; CDR3aa: CASSLGGLGTEAFF; v_gene: TRBV7-9; d_gene: .; j_gene: TRBJ1-1
CDR3nt: TGTGCCAGCAGCTTAGGGCTAGCGGGAGAGACCCAGTACTTC; CDR3aa: CASSLGLAGETQYF; v_gene: TRBV11-3; d_gene: TRBD2; j_gene: TRBJ2-5
CDR3nt: TGTGCCAGCAGCTACGGACTAGCGGGGGGACACCTCCAAGAGACCCAGTACTTC; CDR3aa: CASSYGLAGGHLQETQYF; v_gene: TRBV7-9; d_gene: TRBD2; j_gene: TRBJ2-5
CDR3nt: TGTGCCAGTAGCTCACAGGGAATTTCCGCAGATACGCAGTATTTT; CDR3aa: CASSSQGISADTQYF; v_gene: TRBV19; d_gene: .; j_gene: TRBJ2-3
CDR3nt: TGTGCCAGCAGTTTGTACGGGGGCGGGGGGGCCTTTGAGCAGTACTTC; CDR3aa: CASSLYGGGGAFEQYF; v_gene: TRBV27; d_gene: TRBD2; j_gene: TRBJ2-7
CDR3nt: TGTGCCAGCAGCAATGGACAAGCCCGTTACGAGCAGTACTTC; CDR3aa: CASSNGQARYEQYF; v_gene: TRBV21-1; d_gene: .; j_gene: TRBJ2-7
CDR3nt: TGCGCCAGCAGCTTGGCCGCTTACAATAGGGGAAATGAAAAACTGTTTTTT; CDR3aa: CASSLAAYNRGNEKLFF; v_gene: TRBV5-1; d_gene: .; j_gene: TRBJ1-4
CDR3nt: TGTGCCAGCAGCCTAGTATCAGACCTTGCCTACGAGCAGTACTTC; CDR3aa: CASSLVSDLAYEQYF; v_gene: TRBV5-6; d_gene: .; j_gene: TRBJ2-7
CDR3nt: TGTGCCTGGAACGAAGGAGGGGAGCAGTTCTTC; CDR3aa: CAWNEGGEQFF; v_gene: TRBV30; d_gene: .; j_gene: TRBJ2-1
CDR3nt: TGTGCCAGTAAAACCGGGACAGTTAACTATGGCTACACCTTC; CDR3aa: CASKTGTVNYGYTF; v_gene: TRBV19; d_gene: TRBD1; j_gene: TRBJ1-2
CDR3nt: TGTGCCAGCTCACCAGGGGCAGAAACTGGAAACACCATATATTTT; CDR3aa: CASSPGAETGNTIYF; v_gene: TRBV18; d_gene: .; j_gene: TRBJ1-3
CDR3nt: TGTGCCAGTATGGAGTTTGGACAGGGGGCTTCGCAGCCCCAGCATTTT; CDR3aa: CASMEFGQGASQPQHF; v_gene: TRBV19; d_gene: TRBD1; j_gene: TRBJ1-5
CDR3nt: TGTGCCAGCAGTCCGACTAGCGGCAAGGGGGAGGGGACCCAGTACTTC; CDR3aa: CASSPTSGKGEGTQYF; v_gene: TRBV28; d_gene: TRBD2; j_gene: TRBJ2-5
CDR3nt: TGTGCCAGCAGGGACAGGACCTACGAGCAGTACTTC; CDR3aa: CASRDRTYEQYF; v_gene: TRBV6-5; d_gene: TRBD1; j_gene: TRBJ2-7
CDR3nt: TGCGCCAGCAGCAGGTCTAGCGGGAGAGTACTCTCCTACGAGCAGTACTTC; CDR3aa: CASSRSSGRVLSYEQYF; v_gene: TRBV5-1; d_gene: TRBD2; j_gene: TRBJ2-7
CDR3nt: TGTGCCAGCAAGCCCCTATTTAGCACAGATACGCAGTATTTT; CDR3aa: CASKPLFSTDTQYF; v_gene: TRBV7-2; d_gene: .; j_gene: TRBJ2-3
CDR3nt: TGCGCCAGCAGTCAAAGAGGGCAAGGGGGCACTGAAGCTTTCTTT; CDR3aa: CASSQRGQGGTEAFF; v_gene: TRBV10-1; d_gene: .; j_gene: TRBJ1-1
CDR3nt: TGTGCCAGCAGCTTGTATACTAGCGGGGACTCCTACGAGCAGTACTTC; CDR3aa: CASSLYTSGDSYEQYF; v_gene: TRBV5-4; d_gene: TRBD2; j_gene: TRBJ2-7
CDR3nt: TGCGCCAGTAGCCAAGGGACAGCCGAGCAGTACTTC; CDR3aa: CASSQGTAEQYF; v_gene: TRBV4-1; d_gene: TRBD1; j_gene: TRBJ2-7
CDR3nt: TGTGCCAGCAGCTTAGAACAGAACTACGAGCAGTACTTC; CDR3aa: CASSLEQNYEQYF; v_gene: TRBV11-3; d_gene: .; j_gene: TRBJ2-7
CDR3nt: TGTGCCAGTAGTATAGGCGGTAGCGGTACCTACGAGCAGTACTTC; CDR3aa: CASSIGGSGTYEQYF; v_gene: TRBV19; d_gene: .; j_gene: TRBJ2-7
CDR3nt: TGTGCCAGCAGCTTCAGCGGGACTAGCATTCAGTACTTC; CDR3aa: CASSFSGTSIQYF; v_gene: TRBV7-3; d_gene: TRBD2; j_gene: TRBJ2-4
CDR3nt: TGTGCCTGGAGAATGGGACAGGGTCGCACTGAAGCTTTCTTT; CDR3aa: CAWRMGQGRTEAFF; v_gene: TRBV30; d_gene: TRBD1; j_gene: TRBJ1-1
CDR3nt: TGTGCCAGCAGTTTCACAGGGGGCCGGGACAGGACCTACGAGCAGTACTTC; CDR3aa: CASSFTGGRDRTYEQYF; v_gene: TRBV28; d_gene: TRBD1; j_gene: TRBJ2-7
CDR3nt: TGCAGCGTTGATCCAGGGGGGCAAGAGACCCAGTACTTC; CDR3aa: CSVDPGGQETQYF; v_gene: TRBV29-1; d_gene: .; j_gene: TRBJ2-5